The clone carrying this TCR beta chain is deemed medium-sized (0.01 to 0.1%). Its antigen is as yet unknown. At one boundary the junction diverges from the germline segment, which might be a read error. Sequencing of cultured CD4+ T cell DNA used the Oncomine TCR Beta short-read assay. TCRdb re-derived calls from the PCR reads in MiXCR, one entry per CDR3 protein. The top ten hold 7.5% to 9% of the sample, which has over 10,000 distinct CDR3 sequences, over 35% seen once. Germline-derived CDR1 and CDR2 are DFQATT and SNEGSKA (reference sequence). CDR3 length: 13 residues. Specified treatment: approximately 10-day PBMC culture with coronavirus spike peptide pools or control peptides (ViraFEST assay). This sample was taken from a study of vaccination and CD4 T cells after COVID-19.

Material: CD4+ T cells from blood, cultured in vitro, obtained after SARS-CoV-2 vaccination. The chain carries TRBV20-1 and TRBJ2-1; D unclear. This clonotype originated in a human donor who had recovered from COVID-19. The CDR3 is CSAKQNSDNEQFF. CDR3 in DNA: TGCAGTGCTAAACAAAACTCCGACAATGAGCAGTTCTTC.